These 32 T cell receptor beta chains originate from one sample sequenced in a study of blood T cell repertoires in COVID-19. Sequenced by immunoSEQ multiplex PCR; TCRdb stores in-frame clones only, minus some. The data show a few hundred thousand clones, around 82% seen once. The sequencing input was peripheral blood. The receptors here all came from a woman aged 60 to 75 with acute or convalescent COVID-19.

The chain is built from TRBV6-5 and TRBJ2-1, with 7 bases fitting TRBD2. The V gene end was trimmed by 8 bases and the J gene end by 9 bases; junction bases not matched to a gene: 7. The CDR3 length is 12 residues. The germline CDR1 and CDR2 sequences are MNHEY and SVGAGI. As DNA, the CDR3 is TGTGCCAGCCTACGACCGGGAGGTGAGCAGTTCTTC. This codes for CASLRPGGEQFF.

This chain connects TRBV6-2 or TRBV6-3 to TRBJ1-5; 10 bases map to TRBD1. Germline CDR1 is MNHEY and CDR2 is SVGEGT. The CDR3 totals 19 residues. Unmatched junction bases numbered 13, after V lost 4 bases and J lost 1 base. The CDR3 DNA follows: TGTGCCAGCAGTTTCCCGGGACAGGGGAATCGAATGAGCAATCAGCCCCAGCATTTT. Its protein product is CASSFPGQGNRMSNQPQHF.

The V call is TRBV5-1, the J call TRBJ2-7, with D perhaps TRBD2 (6 bases). This CDR3 is built from 14 residues. Germline CDR1 and CDR2: SGHRS and YFSETQ. The ends were cut back, 3 bases at V and 3 bases at J, with 13 bases in the middle. The CDR3 DNA reads TGCGCCAGCAGCTCAGTAGCGGATGTCTACGAGCAGTACTTC. Its protein product is CASSSVADVYEQYF.

Note on this clone: A junction end diverges from the germline sequence, so it may reflect a read error. The chain is built from TRBV13 and TRBJ2-6; D is perhaps TRBD2 (6 bases). Germline CDR1 reads PRHDT; CDR2 reads FYEKMQ (reference sequence). The CDR3 is made up of 17 amino acids. CDR3 amino acids: CATSKRLGGSGANVLTF. CDR3 in DNA: TGTGCCACCAGCAAACGACTGGGGGGCTCTGGGGCCAACGTCCTGACTTTC. Full variable domain (remainder filled in from reference TRBV13 and TRBJ2-6): AAGVIQSPRHLIKEKRETATLKCYPIPRHDTVYWYQQGPGQDPQFLISFYEKMQSDKGSIPDRFSAQQFSDYHSELNMSSLELGDSALYFCATSKRLGGSGANVLTFGAGSRLTVL.

The V and J genes are TRBV19 and TRBJ2-2; 7 positions match TRBD1. Looked up from germline, CDR1 is LNHDA and CDR2 is SQIVND (reference sequence). Trimming at V came to 6 bases and at J to 4 bases, leaving 5 bases not matched to a gene. This CDR3 is 14 amino acids long. The CDR3 sequence is CASRGTAPTGELFF. The DNA for the CDR3 is TGTGCCAGTAGAGGGACAGCACCCACCGGGGAGCTGTTTTTT.

CDR3 in amino acids: CASSRSVTGELFF. CDR3 DNA sequence: TGTGCCAGCAGCCGTAGCGTCACCGGGGAGCTGTTTTTT. J is TRBJ2-2 and V is TRBV7-9; D is possibly TRBD2 (5 bases). Germline lookup yields CDR1 SEHNR and CDR2 FQNEAQ (reference sequence). Between the trimmed V and J ends, which lost 5 bases and 4 bases, there was a span of 8 bases. This CDR3 has 13 amino acids. Based on the CDR3 plus reference TRBV7-9 and TRBJ2-2, the full variable domain is DTGVSQNPRHKITKRGQNVTFRCDPISEHNRLYWYRQTLGQGPEFLTYFQNEAQLEKSRLLSDRFSAERPKGSFSTLEIQRTEQGDSAMYLCASSRSVTGELFFGEGSRLTVL.

The chain links TRBV13 to TRBJ2-7; 7 positions match TRBD1. Looked up from germline, CDR1 is PRHDT and CDR2 is FYEKMQ (reference sequence). The CDR3 covers 15 residues. Trimming at V came to 1 base and at J to 2 bases, leaving 5 bases not matched to a gene. CDR3 DNA sequence: TGTGCCAGCAGCTTAGAGCCGGGACAGACCTACGAGCAGTACTTC. This encodes CASSLEPGQTYEQYF.

This clone occurred a few times. The V and J genes are TRBV5-8 and TRBJ2-5, with a weak D call TRBD2 (6 bases). Germline V gene lookup returns CDR1 SGHTS and CDR2 YDEGEE. Trimming removed 3 bases from V and 2 bases from J, with 20 bases in between. The CDR3 extends over 17 amino acids. The chain's CDR3 is CASSSGRGGETQETQYF. DNA of the CDR3: TGTGCCAGCAGCTCCGGTAGGGGCGGGGAAACTCAAGAGACCCAGTACTTC.

The V gene is TRBV28, the J gene TRBJ2-4, with TRBD1 matching 8 bases. The CDR3 consists of 17 residues. V shed 6 bases and J 1 base; nucleotides not matched to a gene: 11. Germline V gives CDR1 MDHEN, CDR2 SYDVKM. This CDR3 is CASSPPRGRIAKNIQYF. In DNA, the CDR3 is TGTGCCAGCAGCCCGCCCAGGGGGCGCATTGCCAAAAACATTCAGTACTTC.

CDR3 region: CASSYSGHSGNTIYF. The DNA for the CDR3 is TGTGCCAGCAGTTACTCCGGACACTCTGGAAACACCATATATTTT. The chain couples TRBV6-5 to TRBJ1-3, with TRBD1 as a possible D gene (5 bases). Germline lookup yields CDR1 MNHEY and CDR2 SVGAGI. CDR3 length equals 15 residues. Between the trimmed V and J ends, which lost 0 bases and 0 bases, there was a span of 6 bases.

There are a few counts of this clone. The V and J genes are TRBV28 and TRBJ2-6, with a weak D call TRBD2 (5 bases). This CDR3 region has 15 residues. Trimming took 3 bases from V and 2 from J, leaving 8 bases between them. Germline V gene sequence: CDR1 MDHEN, CDR2 SYDVKM. The CDR3 coding sequence is TGTGCCAGCAGTTTCTCAGCGGCTGGGGCCAACGTCCTGACTTTC. Translating it yields CASSFSAAGANVLTF.

The chain carries TRBV3-1 (or the pseudogene TRBV3-2) and TRBJ1-1; D not certain. This CDR3 is 13 amino acids long. V was pared by 4 bases and J by 3 bases, with 9 bases between. Germline-derived CDR1 and CDR2 are LGHDT and YNNKEL (reference sequence). For the CDR3, the DNA is TGTGCCAGCAGCCGCGCGGGTTACACTGAAGCTTTCTTT. Translation: CASSRAGYTEAFF.

A note on this clone: The junction departs from the called germline gene at one end, perhaps through a read error. The chain recombines TRBV20-1 with TRBJ2-7, with D perhaps TRBD1 (6 bases). The germline V gene has CDR1 DFQATT and CDR2 SNEGSKA (reference sequence). This CDR3 region has 13 residues. CDR3 amino acids: CSASRTVSFEQYF. In DNA, the CDR3 is TGCAGTGCTAGTCGGACAGTTTCCTTCGAGCAGTACTTC.

The V call is TRBV4-2, the J call TRBJ1-1, with a tentative D call TRBD1 (5 bases). Per the germline V gene, CDR1 is LGHNA and CDR2 is YNFKEQ. Trimming stripped 0 bases from V and 2 bases from J, with 10 bases between. This CDR3 has 15 residues. CDR3 sequence: CASSQDSQGNTEAFF. As DNA, the CDR3 is TGTGCCAGCAGCCAAGATTCCCAGGGAAACACTGAAGCTTTCTTT.

The chain has TRBV12-5 and TRBJ2-3; 8 bases fit TRBD2. The CDR3 has 16 amino acids. Germline values: CDR1 LGHNT, CDR2 FRNRAP. V gave up 10 bases and J gave up 6 bases; unmatched junction bases: 18. The CDR3 reads CANLPGGTLVMDTQYF. CDR3 sequence (DNA): TGTGCTAATCTCCCGGGAGGGACTTTGGTTATGGATACGCAGTATTTT.

The chain couples TRBV7-9 to TRBJ1-1, with 8 bases fitting TRBD1. Trimming took 5 bases from V and 1 from J; bases not matched to a gene: 3. The germline V gene has CDR1 SEHNR and CDR2 FQNEAQ (reference sequence). This CDR3 is built from 14 residues. The CDR3 nucleotides read TGTGCCAGCAGCAGGACAGGGCAGAACACTGAAGCTTTCTTT. Its protein is CASSRTGQNTEAFF.

The chain couples TRBV11-2 to TRBJ1-1, with a possible D match to TRBD1 (5 bases). Germline assignment: CDR1 SGHAT and CDR2 FQNNGV. V lost 5 bases to trimming and J lost 11 bases, with 24 bases between them. The CDR3 spans 15 residues. CDR3 DNA: TGTGCCAGCAGCCCAAGCGGGCAACTGGGGGGTGAGGCTTTCTTT. It encodes CASSPSGQLGGEAFF.

The chain has TRBV30 and TRBJ1-1; no clear D gene. The CDR3 is made up of 12 amino acids. The germline V gene has CDR1 GTSNPN and CDR2 SVGIG (reference sequence). Trimming cost V 3 bases and J 0 bases, with 5 bases left between them. DNA for the CDR3: TGTGCCTGGAGACTTTTGAACACTGAAGCTTTCTTT. Translation: CAWRLLNTEAFF.

The V gene is TRBV2, the J gene TRBJ1-1; D gene uncertain. The V and J ends lost 8 bases and 8 bases respectively, with 9 bases between them. The germline V gene has CDR1 SNHLY and CDR2 FYNNEI. The CDR3 has 10 amino acids. CDR3: CASGKTEAFF. DNA of the CDR3: TGTGCCAGCGGTAAGACAGAAGCTTTCTTT.

The genes are TRBV18 and TRBJ2-5, with 7 nucleotides matching TRBD1. The V segment lost 4 bases and the J segment 1 base; nucleotides outside the gene matches: 3. This CDR3 spans 14 amino acids. Germline V gene data show CDR1 as KGHSH and CDR2 as LQKENI. CDR3 sequence: CASSLGTVQETQYF. The CDR3 region has the DNA TGTGCCAGCTCACTAGGGACAGTCCAAGAGACCCAGTACTTC.

This rearrangement joins TRBV6-5 to TRBJ1-1; D gene unclear. Trimming took off 0 bases at V and 9 bases at J, with 14 bases between the two ends. The CDR3 loop spans 14 amino acids. From germline, CDR1 is MNHEY and CDR2 SVGAGI. DNA for the CDR3: TGTGCCAGCAGTTACTCTCCGACCCTTGGGCAAGCTTTCTTT. Its translation: CASSYSPTLGQAFF.

The gene calls are TRBV14 and TRBJ2-5, with D perhaps TRBD1 (5 bases). With 2 bases removed from V and 3 bases from J, the gap between germline ends came to 22 bases. CDR1 SGHDN and CDR2 FVKESK come from the germline V gene. This CDR3 spans 18 amino acids. The CDR3 nucleotides read TGTGCCAGCAGCCAACGGTATGGAGACAGAAGGGCTAAAGAGACCCAGTACTTC. This encodes CASSQRYGDRRAKETQYF.

This sequence joins TRBV18 and TRBJ1-2; 10 bases map to TRBD1. Germline V gene lookup returns CDR1 KGHSH and CDR2 LQKENI. The CDR3 has 12 residues. Trimming at V came to 6 bases and at J to 7 bases, leaving 2 bases not matched to a gene. The CDR3 nucleotides read TGTGCCAGCTCGGGACAGGGGTTTGGCTACACCTTC. Translated, it gives CASSGQGFGYTF.

CDR3 nucleotide sequence: TGTGCCAGCAGTCAGGGACAGGGTATCTTAGGCTACACCTTC. It specifies CASSQGQGILGYTF. V usage is TRBV7-2 and J usage is TRBJ1-2, with 9 positions matching TRBD1. Germline CDR1 SGHTA, CDR2 FQGNSA. The CDR3 contains 14 residues. V lost 6 bases and J lost 8; bases outside the gene matches: 10.

Only a few counts were recorded for this clone. The chain recombines TRBV4-2 with TRBJ1-2; D remains unclear. Trimming cost V 0 bases and J 6 bases, with 11 bases left between them. Germline values: CDR1 LGHNA, CDR2 YNFKEQ. The CDR3 extends over 14 amino acids. CDR3: CASSQDQSPHGYTF. The CDR3 nucleotides read TGTGCCAGCAGCCAAGATCAGTCGCCGCATGGCTACACCTTC.

As to this clone: At the DNA level, this CDR3 is encoded by other sequences in the same sample as well. The chain links TRBV10-3 to TRBJ1-6; possible D gene TRBD1, 5 bases. The length of the CDR3 is 14 residues. Looked up from germline, CDR1 is ENHRY and CDR2 is SYGVKD. Trimming shortened V by 4 bases and J by 5 bases, and 9 bases separated the two germline ends. CDR3 in DNA: TGTGCCATCAGTGTAACAGGCGATAATTCACCCCTCCACTTT. Translating gives CAISVTGDNSPLHF.

CDR3 in DNA: TGTGCCAGCAGCTTTTCGGTGGGGGCCTCCTACGAGCAGTACTTC. Its protein is CASSFSVGASYEQYF. The chain combines TRBV7-8 with TRBJ2-7, with a tentative D call TRBD1 (6 bases). Looked up from germline, CDR1 is SGHVS and CDR2 is FQNEAQ. CDR3 length equals 15 residues. V lost 3 bases and J 0 bases, leaving 12 bases between the germline ends.

This clone appeared a single time. The gene calls are TRBV19 and TRBJ2-7; 9 positions match TRBD1. Germline V gene data show CDR1 as LNHDA and CDR2 as SQIVND (reference sequence). After removal of 6 bases from V and 7 bases from J, the junction contained 13 bases not matched to a gene. This CDR3 contains 15 residues. CDR3: CASSPPDRGSREQYF. The CDR3 region has the DNA TGTGCCAGTAGCCCCCCGGACAGGGGATCCCGGGAGCAGTACTTC.

The chain has TRBV5-4 and TRBJ2-3; no reliable D call. The CDR3 is 11 amino acids. Germline V lookup: CDR1 SGHNT, CDR2 YYREEE (reference sequence). Trimming cost V 3 bases and J 5 bases, with 4 bases left between them. The CDR3 protein is CASSYGDTQYF. CDR3 coding DNA: TGTGCCAGCAGCTACGGAGATACGCAGTATTTT.

The chain combines TRBV10-1 with TRBJ1-1; a possible D gene is TRBD1 (6 bases). CDR1 is WNHNN, CDR2 SYGVQD, per germline (reference sequence). The CDR3 runs to 17 residues. V gave up 0 bases and J gave up 0 bases, with 14 bases separating them. The CDR3 region has the DNA TGCGCCAGCAGTGAGTCGAAGATTCAGGGGATGAACACTGAAGCTTTCTTT. Translation: CASSESKIQGMNTEAFF.

V gene TRBV12-3 or TRBV12-4 combines with J gene TRBJ1-1; D may be TRBD1 (6 bases). The CDR3 has 12 residues. With 7 bases removed from V and 4 bases from J, the gap between germline ends came to 10 bases. In DNA form, the CDR3 reads TGTGCCAGCAAGGGGGGGGTCACTGAAGCTTTCTTT. Its protein is CASKGGVTEAFF.

The count of this clone is one. The chain uses TRBV4-1 and TRBJ2-5; D is possibly TRBD1 (6 bases). The CDR3 sequence is 17 residues long. V lost 2 bases, J lost 2 bases, and 18 bases lay in between. The V gene's germline CDR1 is MGHRA and CDR2 YSYEKL. CDR3 sequence: CASSQTRTEAYQETQYF. The CDR3 region has the DNA TGCGCCAGCAGCCAAACAAGGACAGAGGCTTATCAAGAGACCCAGTACTTC.